This TCR beta chain was recovered during a study of tumor-infiltrating lymphocytes in primary liver carcinoma. About the study: Participating patients were men and women between 30 and 69 years old.

Whole-study findings and limits: For tumor-adjacent and tumor-blood pairs, overlap was less than that seen for tumor region pairs. Tumor tissue displayed a significantly greater top-250-clone fraction than blood (p = 0.039).

For each extraction, RNA and DNA were obtained together from around 20-30 mg of unsorted bulk tissue. All tumor specimens exceeded 75% viable tumor cells. V was shortened by 8 bases and J by 4 bases, with 12 bases between the two germline ends. The length of the CDR3 is 12 residues. Looked up from germline, CDR1 is ENHRY and CDR2 is SYGVKD. Total RNA (roughly 530 ng) served as template for TCR beta cDNA synthesis primed by a constant-region primer. Three nested multiplex PCR rounds, a slightly modified ARM-PCR method, built the TCR beta libraries. Amplification in the first two PCR rounds was performed using TRBV1-TRBV30 forward primers and a C-beta reverse primer for roughly 9 cycles each. Via MiXCR, TCRdb re-called the multiplex PCR reads, giving one row per CDR3 protein. The sample comprises around 70,000 distinct CDR3 sequences, approximately 70% of which are singletons, and about a quarter rests with the top ten.

This clonotype came up many times. Its antigen is not known. Sequencing was performed on liver tumor tissue from sampling region 4. Regarding subset: tumor region T4, right-lateral pole. The V call is TRBV10-3, the J call TRBJ2-7, with no clear D. This clonotype originated in a man aged 35 to 55 with primary liver carcinoma and hepatitis B virus infection. The CDR3, as DNA: TGTGCCATCGGTATCCAATTATACGAGCAGTACTTC. Translating gives CAIGIQLYEQYF.